This T cell receptor beta chain was sequenced for a study of vaccination and CD4 T cells after COVID-19. Treatment specified: roughly 10-day PBMC culture with coronavirus spike peptide pools or control peptides (ViraFEST assay). As concerns this clonotype: The target antigen is unknown.

CD4+ T cells that had been cultured provided DNA sequenced with the Oncomine TCR Beta short-read assay. TCRdb independently ran MiXCR on the PCR reads; one entry per CDR3 protein. The sample consists of more than 20,000 distinct CDR3 sequences, under 55% of them appearing once. Trimming removed 5 bases at V and 2 bases at J, with 13 bases between. CDR1 SGHVS and CDR2 FNYEAQ come from the germline V gene. CDR3 size: 14 residues. The chain combines TRBV7-6 with TRBJ2-7; D uncertain. The sequence was obtained from a human donor who had recovered from COVID-19. The material sequenced was CD4+ T cells from blood, cultured in vitro. The CDR3, as DNA: TGTGCCAGCAGCAATAAGGGCGGCCCCTACGAGCAGTACTTC. Translated: CASSNKGGPYEQYF.